This TCR beta chain emerged from a study of control samples from healthy donors and cancer patients. Only in-frame clones appear in the TCRdb table, and some are missing; sequencing was by immunoSEQ multiplex PCR. Of some 160,000 clones in the sample, roughly nine tenths were seen once. The CDR3 has 14 residues. Germline-derived CDR1 and CDR2 are PRHDT and FYEKMQ (reference sequence). Between the trimmed V and J ends, which lost 4 bases and 6 bases, there was a span of 16 bases. Sequences were obtained from blood. The clonotype was recovered from a woman aged 30 to 39 in good health. The genes are TRBV13 and TRBJ2-7; no definite D call. The CDR3, as DNA: TGTGCCAGCAGCTCAAATCCCAGGTCGCCCGAGCAGTACTTC. Translated: CASSSNPRSPEQYF. Combining the CDR3 with reference TRBV13 and TRBJ2-7 gives the whole variable domain AAGVIQSPRHLIKEKRETATLKCYPIPRHDTVYWYQQGPGQDPQFLISFYEKMQSDKGSIPDRFSAQQFSDYHSELNMSSLELGDSALYFCASSSNPRSPEQYFGPGTRLTVT.